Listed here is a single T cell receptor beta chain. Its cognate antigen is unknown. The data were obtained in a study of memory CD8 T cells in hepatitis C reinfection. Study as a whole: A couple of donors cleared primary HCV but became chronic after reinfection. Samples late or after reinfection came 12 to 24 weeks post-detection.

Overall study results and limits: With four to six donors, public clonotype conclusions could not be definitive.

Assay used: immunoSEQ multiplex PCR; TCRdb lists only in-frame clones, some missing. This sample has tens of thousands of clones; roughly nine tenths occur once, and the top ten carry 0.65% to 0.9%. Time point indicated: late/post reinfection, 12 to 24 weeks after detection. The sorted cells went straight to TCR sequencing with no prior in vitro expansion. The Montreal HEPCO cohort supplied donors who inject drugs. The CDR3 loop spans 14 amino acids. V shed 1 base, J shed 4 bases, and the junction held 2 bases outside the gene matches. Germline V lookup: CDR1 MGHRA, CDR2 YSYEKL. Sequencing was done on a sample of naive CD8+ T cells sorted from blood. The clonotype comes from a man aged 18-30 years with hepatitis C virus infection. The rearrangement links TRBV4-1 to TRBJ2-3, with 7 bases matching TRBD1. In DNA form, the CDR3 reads TGCGCCAGCAGCCAAGGACAGGGATCAGATACGCAGTATTTT. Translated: CASSQGQGSDTQYF.